This entry lists 15 T cell receptor beta chains sequenced from one sample in a study of vaccination effects on CD4 cells after COVID-19. Some clones are missing from TCRdb's copy, which holds only in-frame ones; the method was immunoSEQ multiplex PCR. The table has just over 30,000 clones, approximately 61% seen once. Their antigens remain unidentified. Sequencing in the ViraFEST assay came after antigen-specific CD4+ T cells had been expanded with viral peptide pools, which were used to stimulate PBMC. When less than 13 days of culture had elapsed, CD4+ T cells were isolated. The sequencing used CD4+ T cells from PBMCs cultured with HCoV-229E spike peptides, collected before COVID-19 vaccination. Every receptor here comes from a human donor who received a COVID-19 vaccine.

This chain uses TRBV9 with TRBJ2-1, with 8 positions matching TRBD2. V trimming: 0 bases; J trimming: 8 bases; junction bases outside the gene matches: 7. The germline V gene has CDR1 SGDLS and CDR2 YYNGEE. The CDR3 totals 15 residues. The CDR3 DNA is TGTGCCAGCAGCGTAGGGGGACTAGGAGGCGATGAGCAGTTCTTC. Its protein product is CASSVGGLGGDEQFF.

The CDR3 is CASSLYERTEAFF. In DNA form, the CDR3 reads TGTGCCAGCAGCTTATATGAACGCACTGAAGCTTTCTTT. The V and J genes are TRBV5-6 and TRBJ1-1; D remains unclear. V lost 2 bases, J lost 4 bases, and 9 bases lay in between. Germline values: CDR1 SGHDT, CDR2 YYEEEE. CDR3 size: 13 residues.

The V and J genes are TRBV30 and TRBJ2-1; TRBD2 aligns across 11 bases. The V and J ends lost 4 bases and 6 bases, in that order; junction bases with no gene match: 2. Looked up from germline, CDR1 is GTSNPN and CDR2 is SVGIG (reference sequence). CDR3 length equals 13 residues. The chain's CDR3 is CAWMLAGGNEQFF. The DNA for the CDR3 is TGTGCCTGGATGCTAGCGGGAGGCAATGAGCAGTTCTTC.

This clone was detected a few times. The V and J genes are TRBV7-9 and TRBJ1-1; perhaps TRBD1 as D (5 bases). V lost 6 bases, J lost 1 base, and 15 bases lay in between. The CDR3 loop spans 15 amino acids. Germline CDR1 and CDR2: SEHNR and FQNEAQ (reference sequence). For the CDR3, the DNA is TGTGCCAGCAGTTCGATGGCAGGGAAGAACACTGAAGCTTTCTTT. Translation: CASSSMAGKNTEAFF.

This chain uses TRBV5-4 with TRBJ2-1; 8 bases fit TRBD2. The CDR3 consists of 14 residues. Germline V gene lookup returns CDR1 SGHNT and CDR2 YYREEE (reference sequence). With 6 bases clipped from V and 8 bases from J, the junction kept 10 bases outside the gene matches. The CDR3 nucleotides are TGTGCCAGCACCTTAGCGGGGTTCTGGGATGAGCAGTTCTTC. Its translation is CASTLAGFWDEQFF. Together with reference TRBV5-4 and TRBJ2-1, the CDR3 gives the full variable domain: ETGVTQSPTHLIKTRGQQVTLRCSSQSGHNTVSWYQQALGQGPQFIFQYYREEENGRGNFPPRFSGLQFPNYSSELNVNALELDDSALYLCASTLAGFWDEQFFGPGTRLTVL.

The chain couples TRBV7-2 to TRBJ2-3, with D perhaps matching TRBD2 (7 bases). This CDR3 contains 16 residues. With 6 bases removed from V and 7 bases from J, the gap between germline ends came to 23 bases. In germline, CDR1 is SGHTA, CDR2 FQGNSA. DNA of the CDR3: TGTGCCAGCAGTCTATCCGCGGGGGCTCTCACGAATACGCAGTATTTT. This translates into CASSLSAGALTNTQYF.

The chain carries TRBV13 and TRBJ1-2; D gene ambiguous. The CDR3 runs 11 residues. V lost 5 bases, J lost 9 bases, and 10 bases lay in between. Germline-derived CDR1 and CDR2 are PRHDT and FYEKMQ (reference sequence). CDR3 loop: CASSPSGSYTF. In DNA, the CDR3 is TGTGCCAGCAGCCCCTCCGGGAGCTACACCTTC.

The chain combines TRBV15 with TRBJ2-7, with 9 bases that match TRBD2. V was clipped by 1 base and J by 0 bases; unmatched bases: 7. There are 17 residues in the CDR3. Germline CDR1 and CDR2: LNHNV and YYDKDF (reference sequence). The CDR3 spells CATSRAISGSVSYEQYF. CDR3 DNA: TGTGCCACCAGCAGAGCAATTAGCGGGAGTGTCTCCTACGAGCAGTACTTC.

The count of this clone is one. V gene TRBV3-1 (or the pseudogene TRBV3-2) combines with J gene TRBJ2-7; 11 bases map to TRBD1. After removal of 5 bases from V and 5 bases from J, the junction contained 5 bases not matched to a gene. Germline V CDR1 and CDR2: LGHDT, YNNKEL (reference sequence). The length of the CDR3 is 14 residues. CDR3 loop: CASSYGTGGNEQYF. CDR3 coding DNA: TGTGCCAGCAGCTACGGGACAGGGGGGAACGAGCAGTACTTC.

V and J are TRBV20-1 and TRBJ1-2; D is undetermined. Germline V gene sequence: CDR1 DFQATT, CDR2 SNEGSKA (reference sequence). The CDR3 totals 14 residues. The V end lost 3 bases, the J end lost 8 bases, and 19 bases lay between the germline ends. DNA for the CDR3: TGCAGTGCTAGTCTCGGTACATCATCCGGCGGCTACACCTTC. It is translated as CSASLGTSSGGYTF.

The rearrangement joins TRBV5-1 to TRBJ2-7, with 11 nucleotides matching TRBD1. This CDR3 region has 15 residues. The germline V gene has CDR1 SGHRS and CDR2 YFSETQ. J gave up 5 bases and V 3 bases, and 7 bases lay outside the gene matches. The DNA for the CDR3 is TGCGCCAGCAGCTCCGGGACAGGGGGGATCAACGAGCAGTACTTC. Amino acids: CASSSGTGGINEQYF.

The gene calls are TRBV30 and TRBJ1-2; D not resolved. Trimming cost V 0 bases and J 2 bases, with 7 bases left between them. This CDR3 comprises 13 residues. CDR1 is GTSNPN, CDR2 SVGIG, per germline (reference sequence). CDR3 DNA sequence: TGTGCCTGGAGTGTAAACAGAAACTATGGCTACACCTTC. This encodes CAWSVNRNYGYTF.

V is TRBV29-1 and J is TRBJ2-7, with D possibly being TRBD1 or TRBD2 (5 bases each). V was trimmed by 1 base and J by 3 bases, leaving 7 bases between them. Germline V gene sequence: CDR1 SQVTM, CDR2 ANQGSEA. This CDR3 region has 12 residues. The CDR3 sequence: CSVEGDGYEQYF. In nucleotides, the CDR3 is TGCAGCGTTGAAGGGGACGGCTACGAGCAGTACTTC.

The chain links TRBV7-8 to TRBJ1-5; tentatively, D is TRBD1 (6 bases). CDR1 and CDR2 from the germline V gene are SGHVS and FQNEAQ. CDR3 size: 14 residues. V shed 0 bases and J shed 9 bases, with 12 bases lying between them. The CDR3 is CASSLAGGLRPQHF. DNA for the CDR3: TGTGCCAGCAGCTTAGCGGGGGGCCTCCGGCCCCAGCATTTT.

This clone was found a few times. V gene TRBV5-4 combines with J gene TRBJ2-7, with 8 bases identical to TRBD2. The CDR3 runs to 15 residues. Germline V gene sequence: CDR1 SGHNT, CDR2 YYREEE (reference sequence). With 0 bases clipped from V and 2 bases from J, the junction kept 4 bases outside the gene matches. CDR3 sequence: CASSLGAGVTYEQYF. The CDR3 bases are TGTGCCAGCAGCTTGGGAGCGGGGGTTACCTACGAGCAGTACTTC.